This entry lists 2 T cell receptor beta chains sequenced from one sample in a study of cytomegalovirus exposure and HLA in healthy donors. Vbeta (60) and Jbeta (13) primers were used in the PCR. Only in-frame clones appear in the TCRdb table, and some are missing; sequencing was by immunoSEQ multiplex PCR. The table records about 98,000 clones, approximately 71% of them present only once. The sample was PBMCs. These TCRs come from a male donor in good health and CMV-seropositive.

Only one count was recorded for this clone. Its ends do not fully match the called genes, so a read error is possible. The CDR3 loop reads CASSSTSGPTDTQYF. The CDR3 nucleotides are TGTGCTAGCAGTTCGACTAGCGGACCCACAGATACGCAGTATTTT. The chain carries TRBV7-7 and TRBJ2-3; 9 positions match TRBD2. The CDR3 runs 15 residues. Germline loops: CDR1 SSHAT, CDR2 FNYEAQ (reference sequence). Variable domain in full (rest from reference TRBV7-7 and TRBJ2-3): GAGVSQSPRYKVTKRGQDVTLRCDPISSHATLYWYQQALGQGPEFLTYFNYEAQPDKSGLPSDRFSAERPEGSISTLTIQRTEQRDSAMYRCASSSTSGPTDTQYFGPGTRLTVL.

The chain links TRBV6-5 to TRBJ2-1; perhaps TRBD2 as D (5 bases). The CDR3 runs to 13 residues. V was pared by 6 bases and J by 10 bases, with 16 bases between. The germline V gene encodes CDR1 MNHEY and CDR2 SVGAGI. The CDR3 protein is CASRDQRLREQFF. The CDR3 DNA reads TGTGCCAGCAGGGACCAGCGGCTCCGGGAGCAGTTCTTC.